The T cell receptor (beta chain) under discussion was sequenced for a study of T cell responses to AZD1222 COVID-19 vaccine. Background on the study: Pooling of second doses given at about 4 or about 12 weeks was done. The study's findings and limits: Compared with day 0, the breadth and depth of the Spike-specific TCR repertoire rose significantly after two doses of AZD1222. Clonal diversity was possibly underestimated; the donors were predominantly white British and more often female.

Here immunoSEQ multiplex PCR was the method, and the copy in TCRdb shows in-frame clones only, minus some. Of nearly 110,000 clones in the sample, around 87% were seen once. Unmatched junction bases numbered 1, after V lost 0 bases and J lost 6 bases. In germline, CDR1 is GTSNPN, CDR2 SVGIG (reference sequence). The CDR3 contains 12 residues. About this clone: Its antigen is still unknown.

V gene TRBV30 combines with J gene TRBJ1-2, with 7 nucleotides matching TRBD1. The receptor comes from an adult in good health. This specimen consisted of peripheral blood, obtained on day 0 of AZD1222 vaccination. The CDR3: CAWSVQGNGYTF. The CDR3 nucleotides read TGTGCCTGGAGTGTACAGGGGAATGGCTACACCTTC.